The 14 T cell receptor beta chains below all came from one sample that was sequenced in a study of blood T cell repertoires in COVID-19. Measured with immunoSEQ multiplex PCR; TCRdb has only the in-frame clones, and not every one. The sample holds 110,000 or so clones, approximately 91% seen once. The source material was peripheral blood. The origin of the receptors is an older woman who had recovered from COVID-19.

V gene TRBV5-6 combines with J gene TRBJ1-2, with 7 positions matching TRBD1. The germline V gene has CDR1 SGHDT and CDR2 YYEEEE. The CDR3 extends over 14 amino acids. V lost 1 base to trimming and J lost 6 bases; unmatched junction nucleotides: 6. The CDR3 sequence is CASSLLGTAHGYTF. DNA for the CDR3: TGTGCCAGCAGCTTGCTTGGGACAGCCCATGGCTACACCTTC.

The genes are TRBV18 and TRBJ1-4, with TRBD1 identical over 7 bases. The CDR3 runs 14 residues. The V and J ends lost 3 bases and 8 bases, in that order; junction bases with no gene match: 6. CDR1 and CDR2 (germline): KGHSH, LQKENI. CDR3 loop: CASSPDRRDEKLFF. CDR3 in DNA: TGTGCCAGCTCACCGGACAGGCGGGACGAAAAACTGTTTTTT.

This clone was observed a handful of times. The chain carries TRBV10-3 and TRBJ1-1; D gene ambiguous. Germline values: CDR1 ENHRY, CDR2 SYGVKD. The V end was cut by 10 bases, the J end by 6 bases, with 12 bases between. CDR3 length: 11 amino acids. In DNA, the CDR3 is TGTGCCACCAGAAGCCGGGCTGAAGCTTTCTTT. It encodes CATRSRAEAFF.

V is TRBV18 and J is TRBJ1-1; D ambiguous. Germline CDR1 is KGHSH and CDR2 is LQKENI. The CDR3 is made up of 12 amino acids. Trimming took 5 bases from V and 0 from J, leaving 4 bases between them. The CDR3 region is CASSALNTEAFF. CDR3 DNA: TGTGCCAGCTCAGCGTTGAACACTGAAGCTTTCTTT.

The V and J genes are TRBV6-5 and TRBJ2-7; 8 nucleotides agree with TRBD2. This CDR3 spans 11 amino acids. Trimming took 4 bases from V and 7 from J; bases not matched to a gene: 0. The germline gives CDR1 MNHEY, CDR2 SVGAGI. The CDR3 DNA reads TGTGCCAGCAGTTCGGGGGGGGAGCAGTACTTC. This codes for CASSSGGEQYF.

J is TRBJ1-1 and V is TRBV6-2 or TRBV6-3; no reliable D call. This CDR3 is built from 16 residues. Per the germline V gene, CDR1 is MNHEY and CDR2 is SVGEGT. Between the trimmed V and J ends, which lost 2 bases and 1 base, there was a span of 14 bases. The CDR3 reads CASSYGGNHGNTEAFF. The DNA for the CDR3 is TGTGCCAGCAGTTACGGAGGGAATCATGGGAACACTGAAGCTTTCTTT.

This chain uses TRBV3-1 (or the pseudogene TRBV3-2) with TRBJ1-3; no firm D call. The CDR3 has 14 residues. V was clipped by 3 bases and J by 2 bases, with 8 bases between them. Germline V lookup: CDR1 LGHDT, CDR2 YNNKEL (reference sequence). CDR3 loop: CASSHRVAGNTIYF. CDR3 in DNA: TGTGCCAGCAGCCACCGGGTCGCTGGAAACACCATATATTTT.

The genes are TRBV28 and TRBJ1-1; a weak D match, TRBD1 (6 bases). The ends were cut back, 7 bases at V and 1 base at J, with 16 bases in the middle. Germline lookup yields CDR1 MDHEN and CDR2 SYDVKM. The CDR3 is made up of 15 amino acids. The CDR3 is CASTRRGGGNTEAFF. In DNA, the CDR3 is TGTGCCAGCACCCGGAGAGGGGGGGGGAACACTGAAGCTTTCTTT. The whole variable domain, remainder taken from reference TRBV28 and TRBJ1-1, is DVKVTQSSRYLVKRTGEKVFLECVQDMDHENMFWYRQDPGLGLRLIYFSYDVKMKEKGDIPEGYSVSREKKERFSLILESASTNQTSMYLCASTRRGGGNTEAFFGQGTRLTVV.

In nucleotides, the CDR3 is TGTGCCTGGTCTCGGGGTAGCAATCAGCCCCAGCATTTT. Translating it yields CAWSRGSNQPQHF. The J gene is TRBJ1-5, the V gene TRBV30; D gene unclear. The CDR3 is 13 amino acids. Trimming shortened V by 5 bases and J by 0 bases, and 8 bases separated the two germline ends. CDR1 and CDR2 (germline): GTSNPN, SVGIG (reference sequence). Drawing the rest from reference TRBV30 and TRBJ1-5, the complete variable domain is SQTIHQWPATLVQPVGSPLSLECTVEGTSNPNLYWYRQAAGRGLQLLFYSVGIGQISSEVPQNLSASRPQDRQFILSSKKLLLSDSGFYLCAWSRGSNQPQHFGDGTRLSIL.

The chain has TRBV6-4 and TRBJ2-5; 8 bases match TRBD1. The germline V gene has CDR1 MRHNA and CDR2 SNTAGT. V trimming: 7 bases; J trimming: 4 bases; junction bases outside the gene matches: 5. This CDR3 has 13 residues. Here the CDR3 DNA reads TGTGCCAGCACGTTAACAGGGGGAGAGACCCAGTACTTC. It yields the protein CASTLTGGETQYF.

CDR3 sequence reads: CASTRGAGLAGPQFF. DNA of the CDR3: TGTGCCAGCACCCGTGGGGCTGGCCTAGCGGGTCCCCAGTTCTTC. The chain combines TRBV14 with TRBJ2-1, with 8 bases lining up with TRBD2. V lost 7 bases to trimming and J lost 13 bases; unmatched junction nucleotides: 18. Germline lookup yields CDR1 SGHDN and CDR2 FVKESK. The CDR3 length is 15 residues.

The V gene is TRBV15, the J gene TRBJ2-3; maybe TRBD2 (6 bases). CDR1 is LNHNV, CDR2 YYDKDF, per germline (reference sequence). The CDR3 spans 17 residues. Trimming took off 4 bases at V and 0 bases at J, with 17 bases between the two ends. This chain's CDR3 is CATSTHAGLISTDTQYF. Here the CDR3 DNA reads TGTGCCACCAGCACCCACGCCGGACTAATCAGCACAGATACGCAGTATTTT.

This chain connects TRBV30 to TRBJ2-3; TRBD2 agrees at 8 bases. Germline loops: CDR1 GTSNPN, CDR2 SVGIG (reference sequence). The CDR3 spans 14 residues. V dropped 6 bases and J dropped 3; count of bases not matched to a gene: 8. CDR3 sequence (DNA): TGTGCCTGCCCACTAGGCGGGAGGACAGATACGCAGTATTTT. As protein: CACPLGGRTDTQYF.

Points on this clone: One junction end disagrees with the germline gene, perhaps due to a read error. V and J are TRBV7-2 and TRBJ2-3; D remains unclear. The germline V gene has CDR1 SGHTA and CDR2 FQGNSA. The CDR3 is 14 amino acids. The CDR3 loop reads CASTLGRGTDTQYF. DNA for the CDR3: TGTGCCAGCACCTTAGGACGGGGCACAGATACGCAGTATTTT. The variable domain in full, with the rest retrieved from reference TRBV7-2 and TRBJ2-3, is GAGVSQSPSNKVTEKGKDVELRCDPISGHTALYWYRQSLGQGLEFLIYFQGNSAPDKSGLPSDRFSAERTGGSVSTLTIQRTQQEDSAVYLCASTLGRGTDTQYFGPGTRLTVL.